The 18 T cell receptor beta chains listed next were all sequenced from one sample in a study of shared clonotypes between healthy human individuals. The method was immunoSEQ multiplex PCR; TCRdb's version includes in-frame clones alone and lacks a portion of them. There are nearly 2 million clones in the sample; about 95% occur only once, and under 1.5% lies in the top ten. The naive CD8 population came from CD45RO-negative cells selected for CCR7, without terminally differentiated effector memory CD45RA+ cells. Sequencing used naive CD8+ T cells sorted from blood. Every receptor here comes from a man aged 18 to 29 in good health.

The V gene is TRBV27, the J gene TRBJ1-4, with D perhaps TRBD1 (5 bases). Germline loops: CDR1 MNHEY, CDR2 SMNVEV (reference sequence). Between the trimmed V and J ends, which lost 5 bases and 4 bases, there was a span of 17 bases. This CDR3 spans 16 amino acids. The CDR3, as DNA: TGTGCCAGCAGTGAATATACCGGGACGGTTAATGAAAAACTGTTTTTT. Translated, it gives CASSEYTGTVNEKLFF.

A word on this clone: The identical CDR3 is also encoded by other nucleotide sequences in the sample. The chain is built from TRBV6-1 and TRBJ2-7; 9 nucleotides line up with TRBD1. The V and J ends lost 4 bases and 3 bases, in that order; junction bases with no gene match: 1. Germline V lookup: CDR1 MNHNS, CDR2 SASEGT. The CDR3 sequence is 13 residues long. This chain's CDR3 is CASSGDRDYEQYF. CDR3 nucleotide sequence: TGTGCCAGCAGTGGGGACAGGGACTACGAGCAGTACTTC.

This chain joins TRBV4-1 and TRBJ1-6, with D maybe TRBD1 (6 bases). The germline gives CDR1 MGHRA, CDR2 YSYEKL. Between the trimmed V and J ends, which lost 0 bases and 0 bases, there was a span of 12 bases. The CDR3 covers 18 residues. The DNA for the CDR3 is TGCGCCAGCAGCCAAGAAGGGGGACTGGACTCCTATAATTCACCCCTCCACTTT. This encodes CASSQEGGLDSYNSPLHF.

Only one count was recorded for this clone. This chain joins TRBV27 and TRBJ1-4; D remains ambiguous. Germline CDR1 and CDR2: MNHEY and SMNVEV (reference sequence). Trimming stripped 8 bases from V and 0 bases from J, with 10 bases between. This CDR3 spans 14 amino acids. As DNA, the CDR3 is TGTGCCAGCCGCACCGGAGCAACTAATGAAAAACTGTTTTTT. It codes for CASRTGATNEKLFF.

The chain couples TRBV5-6 to TRBJ1-5; the D is unclear. Germline values: CDR1 SGHDT, CDR2 YYEEEE. Trimming stripped 2 bases from V and 0 bases from J, with 9 bases between. This CDR3 comprises 15 residues. The CDR3 sequence: CASSLSAHSNQPQHF. The DNA of the CDR3 is TGTGCCAGCAGCTTATCAGCTCATAGCAATCAGCCCCAGCATTTT.

The chain couples TRBV4-1 to TRBJ1-2; D might be TRBD1 (6 bases). Trimming cost V 2 bases and J 6 bases, with 10 bases left between them. Germline CDR1 is MGHRA and CDR2 is YSYEKL. The CDR3 extends over 13 amino acids. CDR3 residues: CASSQRSGDGYTF. The CDR3 nucleotides read TGCGCCAGCAGCCAACGATCAGGGGATGGCTACACCTTC.

The V and J genes are TRBV13 and TRBJ1-1; D is perhaps TRBD1 (5 bases). The V gene's germline CDR1 is PRHDT and CDR2 FYEKMQ (reference sequence). The CDR3 has 12 amino acids. Trimming pared 5 bases from V and 6 bases from J, leaving 10 bases between. The DNA of the CDR3 is TGTGCCAGCAGCCCTGGGGCGGCTGAAGCTTTCTTT. Translation: CASSPGAAEAFF.

Of note for this clone: Other DNA sequences in the sample encode the same CDR3. The chain links TRBV10-3 to TRBJ1-1; 9 nucleotides match TRBD1. V lost 4 bases to trimming and J lost 3 bases; unmatched junction nucleotides: 3. The length of the CDR3 is 14 residues. In germline, CDR1 is ENHRY, CDR2 SYGVKD. CDR3 in amino acids: CAISGGQGDTEAFF. The CDR3, as DNA: TGTGCCATCAGTGGGGGACAGGGCGACACTGAAGCTTTCTTT.

V gene TRBV9 combines with J gene TRBJ2-7; tentative D call: TRBD2 (6 bases). V was trimmed by 7 bases and J by 6 bases, leaving 14 bases between them. Germline assignment: CDR1 SGDLS and CDR2 YYNGEE. The CDR3 extends over 12 amino acids. CDR3 sequence reads: CASGTGVGEQYF. The CDR3 coding sequence is TGTGCCAGCGGGACGGGAGTCGGCGAGCAGTACTTC.

This rearrangement joins TRBV6-1 to TRBJ1-5, with D maybe TRBD1 (5 bases). The CDR3 length is 16 residues. V shed 3 bases and J shed 6 bases, with 18 bases lying between them. CDR1 and CDR2 from the germline V gene are MNHNS and SASEGT. In DNA form, the CDR3 reads TGTGCCAGCAGTGAGGGACCTCCCCTAATCTTTCAGCCCCAGCATTTT. As protein: CASSEGPPLIFQPQHF.

This chain connects TRBV14 to TRBJ2-5; D is unclear. Per germline, CDR1 SGHDN and CDR2 FVKESK. The germline V and J ends were trimmed by 5 bases and 0 bases, with 1 base remaining between them. The CDR3 has 11 residues. For the CDR3, the DNA is TGTGCCAGCAGCGACCAAGAGACCCAGTACTTC. Translating it yields CASSDQETQYF.

The chain combines TRBV7-8 with TRBJ2-3, with a weak D call TRBD1 (6 bases). The V and J ends lost 3 bases and 2 bases respectively, with 12 bases between them. Germline V gene sequence: CDR1 SGHVS, CDR2 FQNEAQ. The CDR3 is made up of 15 amino acids. The CDR3 protein is CASSLWGPNTDTQYF. CDR3 DNA: TGTGCCAGCAGCTTGTGGGGGCCTAACACAGATACGCAGTATTTT. Full variable domain (rest looked up from reference TRBV7-8 and TRBJ2-3): GAGVSQSPRYKVAKRGQDVALRCDPISGHVSLFWYQQALGQGPEFLTYFQNEAQLDKSGLPSDRFFAERPEGSVSTLKIQRTQQEDSAVYLCASSLWGPNTDTQYFGPGTRLTVL.

The table lists this clone with a count of one. The genes are TRBV2 and TRBJ2-5, with D tentatively TRBD1 (6 bases). The CDR3 is 18 amino acids. V was pared by 0 bases and J by 1 base, with 18 bases between. Germline V CDR1 and CDR2: SNHLY, FYNNEI. Here the CDR3 reads CASSEALMAGASQETQYF. The CDR3 DNA sequence: TGTGCCAGCAGTGAAGCGCTTATGGCAGGGGCAAGCCAAGAGACCCAGTACTTC.

This chain connects TRBV5-3 to TRBJ2-1; possibly TRBD1 for D (6 bases). TRBV5-3 is filed as an ORF, its function uncertain. The CDR3 covers 15 residues. Deletions cut 4 bases from V and 4 bases from J, with 15 bases between. DNA for the CDR3: TGTGCCAGAAGCGAGGACAGTTTGGGTTACAATGAGCAGTTCTTC. This sequence encodes CARSEDSLGYNEQFF.

The chain carries TRBV12-5 and TRBJ2-3; D gene unclear. CDR1 and CDR2 (germline): LGHNT, FRNRAP. The CDR3 spans 17 residues. The ends were cut back, 1 base at V and 2 bases at J, with 16 bases in the middle. The CDR3 DNA follows: TGTGCTAGTGGTTTGGCTCTGGGCCTGCGATTCACAGATACGCAGTATTTT. Amino acid sequence: CASGLALGLRFTDTQYF.

The rearrangement links TRBV28 to TRBJ1-2, with D hard to call. The CDR3 is 12 residues long. V lost 8 bases and J 4 bases, leaving 11 bases between the germline ends. Germline V CDR1 and CDR2: MDHEN, SYDVKM. CDR3 nucleotides: TGTGCCAGCGGTCAAAACCCCTATGGCTACACCTTC. Encoded protein: CASGQNPYGYTF.

A remark on this clone: Other DNA sequences within the sample encode an identical CDR3. V is TRBV9 and J is TRBJ2-7; D is perhaps TRBD1 or TRBD2 (6 bases each). Trimming pared 0 bases from V and 3 bases from J, leaving 10 bases between. The CDR3 runs 14 residues. Germline-derived CDR1 and CDR2 are SGDLS and YYNGEE. As DNA, the CDR3 is TGTGCCAGCAGCGTAGGGGGGGCCGGCTACGAGCAGTACTTC. It codes for CASSVGGAGYEQYF.

The chain uses TRBV4-1 and TRBJ2-3; the D gene is possibly TRBD2 (7 bases). Germline V gives CDR1 MGHRA, CDR2 YSYEKL. Deletions cut 0 bases from V and 2 bases from J, with 21 bases between. The CDR3 runs 19 residues. CDR3 sequence (DNA): TGCGCCAGCAGCCAAGAAGGGAGGGGGGGGCCGACGGACACAGATACGCAGTATTTT. Encoded protein: CASSQEGRGGPTDTDTQYF.